A selection of T cell receptor beta chains follows, all from one sample in a study of blood T cell repertoires in COVID-19. Clones were read by immunoSEQ multiplex PCR, and TCRdb kept only the in-frame ones, dropping some. The data show about 13,000 clones, just under 80% seen once. Sequencing was carried out using peripheral blood. These receptors came from a human donor in a cohort sampled during active COVID-19. Both conserved end residues are part of each CDR3.

TRBV2	TRBJ1-6	CASRTGDSPLHF
TRBV6-1	TRBJ1-2	CASSETGLGGGYTF
TRBV7-2	TRBJ1-1	CASSFRTGTTTEAFF
TRBV4-1	TRBJ1-4	CASSQTGRDEKLFF
TRBV18	TRBJ1-1	CASSTGQGVAFF
TRBV4-2	TRBJ2-1	CASSHRLGPESPVVQFF
TRBV6-5	TRBJ2-7	CASKGNPYEQYF
TRBV5-1	TRBJ2-3	CASSGTSIGTDTQYF
TRBV27	TRBJ2-2	CASSGSRDRGTGELFF
TRBV6-5	TRBJ1-2	CASSLPQGYYGYTF
TRBV15	TRBJ2-5	CATGGTGTQETQYF
TRBV5-6	TRBJ1-5	CASSLSRRGNQPQHF
TRBV7-9	TRBJ1-4	CASSLGVTLVEKLFF
TRBV29-1	TRBJ1-2	CSVVDRGYGYTF
TRBV4-1	TRBJ2-3	CASSQDVQAGRPDTQYF
TRBV4-2	TRBJ1-2	CASSANADRENGYTF
TRBV7-2	TRBJ1-5	CASSLRGGAGQPQHF
TRBV7-8	TRBJ2-1	CASSLSQGNNEQFF
TRBV2	TRBJ1-6	CASRLPRDRGNSPLHF
TRBV5-1	TRBJ1-5	CASSFGTGGNQPQHF
TRBV7-9	TRBJ1-1	CASSPDRGPTEAFF
TRBV4-3	TRBJ2-3	CASSQDGAYSTDTQYF
TRBV29-1	TRBJ1-4	CSPGVADINEKLFF